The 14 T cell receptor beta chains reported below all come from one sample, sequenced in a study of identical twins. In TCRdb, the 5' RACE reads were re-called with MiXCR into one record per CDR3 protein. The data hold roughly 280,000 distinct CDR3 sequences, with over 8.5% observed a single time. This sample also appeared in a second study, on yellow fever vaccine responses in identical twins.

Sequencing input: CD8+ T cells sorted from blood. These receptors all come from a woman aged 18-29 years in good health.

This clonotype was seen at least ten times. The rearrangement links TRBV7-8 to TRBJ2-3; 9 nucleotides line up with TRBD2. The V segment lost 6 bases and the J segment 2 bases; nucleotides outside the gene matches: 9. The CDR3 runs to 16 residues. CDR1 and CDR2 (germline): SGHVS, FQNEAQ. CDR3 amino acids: CASRPGLARNTDTQYF. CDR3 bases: TGTGCCAGCAGGCCCGGACTAGCGAGAAACACAGATACGCAGTATTTT.

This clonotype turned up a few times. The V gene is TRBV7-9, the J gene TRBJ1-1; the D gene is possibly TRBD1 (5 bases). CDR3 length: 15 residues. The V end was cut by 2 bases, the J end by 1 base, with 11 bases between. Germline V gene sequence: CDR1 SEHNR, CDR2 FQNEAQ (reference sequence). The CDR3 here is CASSLKRGRNTEAFF. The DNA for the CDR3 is TGTGCCAGCAGCTTAAAGCGGGGGAGGAACACTGAAGCTTTCTTT.

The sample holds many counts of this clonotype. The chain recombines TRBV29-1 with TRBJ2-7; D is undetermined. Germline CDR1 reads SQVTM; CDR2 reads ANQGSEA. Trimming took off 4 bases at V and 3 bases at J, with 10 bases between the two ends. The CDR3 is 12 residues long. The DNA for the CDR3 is TGCAGCGTTGTCTCGACAAGCTACGAGCAGTACTTC. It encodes CSVVSTSYEQYF.

In nucleotides, the CDR3 is TGCGCCAGCAGGTTTGCGGGAGGGCCGATGGATACGCAGTATTTT. Amino acid sequence: CASRFAGGPMDTQYF. The gene calls are TRBV4-1 and TRBJ2-3, with 9 bases identical to TRBD2. V trimming: 6 bases; J trimming: 6 bases; junction bases outside the gene matches: 10. Germline CDR1 MGHRA, CDR2 YSYEKL. This CDR3 spans 15 amino acids.

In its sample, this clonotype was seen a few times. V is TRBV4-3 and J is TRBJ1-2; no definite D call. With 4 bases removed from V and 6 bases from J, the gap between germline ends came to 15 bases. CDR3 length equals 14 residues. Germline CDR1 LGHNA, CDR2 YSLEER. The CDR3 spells CASSRTLEEDGYTF. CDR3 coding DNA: TGCGCCAGCAGCCGTACACTCGAGGAGGATGGCTACACCTTC.

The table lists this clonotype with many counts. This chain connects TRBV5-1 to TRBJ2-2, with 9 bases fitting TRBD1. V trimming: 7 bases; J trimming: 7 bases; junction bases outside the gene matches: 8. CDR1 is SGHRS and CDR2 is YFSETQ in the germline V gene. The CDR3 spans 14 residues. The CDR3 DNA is TGCGCCAGCGGTACCACAGGGGGCATCGGGGAGCTGTTTTTT. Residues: CASGTTGGIGELFF.

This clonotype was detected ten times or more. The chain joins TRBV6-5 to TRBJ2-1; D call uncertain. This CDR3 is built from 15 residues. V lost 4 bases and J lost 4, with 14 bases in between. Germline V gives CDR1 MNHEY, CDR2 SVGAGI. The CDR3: CASSSIFVSYNEQFF. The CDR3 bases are TGTGCCAGCAGTTCAATCTTCGTGTCTTACAATGAGCAGTTCTTC.

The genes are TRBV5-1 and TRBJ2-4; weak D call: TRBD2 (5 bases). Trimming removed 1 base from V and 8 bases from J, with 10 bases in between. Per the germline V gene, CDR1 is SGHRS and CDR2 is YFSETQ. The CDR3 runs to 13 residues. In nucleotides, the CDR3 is TGCGCCAGCAGCTTGCTTCCGGAGGACATTCAGTACTTC. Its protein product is CASSLLPEDIQYF.

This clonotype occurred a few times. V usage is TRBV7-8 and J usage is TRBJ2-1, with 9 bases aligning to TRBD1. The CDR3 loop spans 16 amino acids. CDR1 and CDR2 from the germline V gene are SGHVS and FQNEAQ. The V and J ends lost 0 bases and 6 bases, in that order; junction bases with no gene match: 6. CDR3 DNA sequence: TGTGCCAGCAGCTTAGCACCGACAGGGGGTATCAATGAGCAGTTCTTC. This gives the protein CASSLAPTGGINEQFF.

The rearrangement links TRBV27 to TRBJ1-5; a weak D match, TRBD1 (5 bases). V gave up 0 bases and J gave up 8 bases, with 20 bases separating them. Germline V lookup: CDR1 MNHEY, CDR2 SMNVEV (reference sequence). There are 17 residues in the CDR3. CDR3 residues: CASSLSIRWGRSEPQHF. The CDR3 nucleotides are TGTGCCAGCAGTTTATCTATTCGGTGGGGCAGATCTGAGCCCCAGCATTTT.

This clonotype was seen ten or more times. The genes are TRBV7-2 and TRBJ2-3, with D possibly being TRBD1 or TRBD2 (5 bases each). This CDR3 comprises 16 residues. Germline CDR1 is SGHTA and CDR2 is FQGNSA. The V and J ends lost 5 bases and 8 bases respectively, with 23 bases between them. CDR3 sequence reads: CASSPRDPITLGTQYF. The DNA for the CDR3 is TGTGCCAGCAGCCCTCGGGACCCCATTACTCTTGGTACGCAGTATTTT.

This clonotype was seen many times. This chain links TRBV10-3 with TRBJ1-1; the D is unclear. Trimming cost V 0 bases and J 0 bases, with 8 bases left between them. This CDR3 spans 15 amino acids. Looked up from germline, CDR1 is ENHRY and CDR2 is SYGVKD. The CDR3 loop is CAISESNLLNTEAFF. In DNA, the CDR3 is TGTGCCATCAGTGAGTCGAATCTTTTGAACACTGAAGCTTTCTTT.

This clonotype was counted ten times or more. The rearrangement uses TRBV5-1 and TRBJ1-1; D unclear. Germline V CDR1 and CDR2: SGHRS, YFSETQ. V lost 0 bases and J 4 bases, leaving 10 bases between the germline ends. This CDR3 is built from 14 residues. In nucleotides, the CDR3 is TGCGCCAGCAGCTTGGCCTCTGATGCCACTGAAGCTTTCTTT. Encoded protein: CASSLASDATEAFF.

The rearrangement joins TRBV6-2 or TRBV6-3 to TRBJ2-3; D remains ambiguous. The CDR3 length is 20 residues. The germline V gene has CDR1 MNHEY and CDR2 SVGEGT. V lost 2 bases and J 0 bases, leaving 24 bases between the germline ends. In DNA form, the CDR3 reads TGTGCCAGCAGTTACCCACCGTTCGGCGGCCCGGACCCAAGCACAGATACGCAGTATTTT. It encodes CASSYPPFGGPDPSTDTQYF.